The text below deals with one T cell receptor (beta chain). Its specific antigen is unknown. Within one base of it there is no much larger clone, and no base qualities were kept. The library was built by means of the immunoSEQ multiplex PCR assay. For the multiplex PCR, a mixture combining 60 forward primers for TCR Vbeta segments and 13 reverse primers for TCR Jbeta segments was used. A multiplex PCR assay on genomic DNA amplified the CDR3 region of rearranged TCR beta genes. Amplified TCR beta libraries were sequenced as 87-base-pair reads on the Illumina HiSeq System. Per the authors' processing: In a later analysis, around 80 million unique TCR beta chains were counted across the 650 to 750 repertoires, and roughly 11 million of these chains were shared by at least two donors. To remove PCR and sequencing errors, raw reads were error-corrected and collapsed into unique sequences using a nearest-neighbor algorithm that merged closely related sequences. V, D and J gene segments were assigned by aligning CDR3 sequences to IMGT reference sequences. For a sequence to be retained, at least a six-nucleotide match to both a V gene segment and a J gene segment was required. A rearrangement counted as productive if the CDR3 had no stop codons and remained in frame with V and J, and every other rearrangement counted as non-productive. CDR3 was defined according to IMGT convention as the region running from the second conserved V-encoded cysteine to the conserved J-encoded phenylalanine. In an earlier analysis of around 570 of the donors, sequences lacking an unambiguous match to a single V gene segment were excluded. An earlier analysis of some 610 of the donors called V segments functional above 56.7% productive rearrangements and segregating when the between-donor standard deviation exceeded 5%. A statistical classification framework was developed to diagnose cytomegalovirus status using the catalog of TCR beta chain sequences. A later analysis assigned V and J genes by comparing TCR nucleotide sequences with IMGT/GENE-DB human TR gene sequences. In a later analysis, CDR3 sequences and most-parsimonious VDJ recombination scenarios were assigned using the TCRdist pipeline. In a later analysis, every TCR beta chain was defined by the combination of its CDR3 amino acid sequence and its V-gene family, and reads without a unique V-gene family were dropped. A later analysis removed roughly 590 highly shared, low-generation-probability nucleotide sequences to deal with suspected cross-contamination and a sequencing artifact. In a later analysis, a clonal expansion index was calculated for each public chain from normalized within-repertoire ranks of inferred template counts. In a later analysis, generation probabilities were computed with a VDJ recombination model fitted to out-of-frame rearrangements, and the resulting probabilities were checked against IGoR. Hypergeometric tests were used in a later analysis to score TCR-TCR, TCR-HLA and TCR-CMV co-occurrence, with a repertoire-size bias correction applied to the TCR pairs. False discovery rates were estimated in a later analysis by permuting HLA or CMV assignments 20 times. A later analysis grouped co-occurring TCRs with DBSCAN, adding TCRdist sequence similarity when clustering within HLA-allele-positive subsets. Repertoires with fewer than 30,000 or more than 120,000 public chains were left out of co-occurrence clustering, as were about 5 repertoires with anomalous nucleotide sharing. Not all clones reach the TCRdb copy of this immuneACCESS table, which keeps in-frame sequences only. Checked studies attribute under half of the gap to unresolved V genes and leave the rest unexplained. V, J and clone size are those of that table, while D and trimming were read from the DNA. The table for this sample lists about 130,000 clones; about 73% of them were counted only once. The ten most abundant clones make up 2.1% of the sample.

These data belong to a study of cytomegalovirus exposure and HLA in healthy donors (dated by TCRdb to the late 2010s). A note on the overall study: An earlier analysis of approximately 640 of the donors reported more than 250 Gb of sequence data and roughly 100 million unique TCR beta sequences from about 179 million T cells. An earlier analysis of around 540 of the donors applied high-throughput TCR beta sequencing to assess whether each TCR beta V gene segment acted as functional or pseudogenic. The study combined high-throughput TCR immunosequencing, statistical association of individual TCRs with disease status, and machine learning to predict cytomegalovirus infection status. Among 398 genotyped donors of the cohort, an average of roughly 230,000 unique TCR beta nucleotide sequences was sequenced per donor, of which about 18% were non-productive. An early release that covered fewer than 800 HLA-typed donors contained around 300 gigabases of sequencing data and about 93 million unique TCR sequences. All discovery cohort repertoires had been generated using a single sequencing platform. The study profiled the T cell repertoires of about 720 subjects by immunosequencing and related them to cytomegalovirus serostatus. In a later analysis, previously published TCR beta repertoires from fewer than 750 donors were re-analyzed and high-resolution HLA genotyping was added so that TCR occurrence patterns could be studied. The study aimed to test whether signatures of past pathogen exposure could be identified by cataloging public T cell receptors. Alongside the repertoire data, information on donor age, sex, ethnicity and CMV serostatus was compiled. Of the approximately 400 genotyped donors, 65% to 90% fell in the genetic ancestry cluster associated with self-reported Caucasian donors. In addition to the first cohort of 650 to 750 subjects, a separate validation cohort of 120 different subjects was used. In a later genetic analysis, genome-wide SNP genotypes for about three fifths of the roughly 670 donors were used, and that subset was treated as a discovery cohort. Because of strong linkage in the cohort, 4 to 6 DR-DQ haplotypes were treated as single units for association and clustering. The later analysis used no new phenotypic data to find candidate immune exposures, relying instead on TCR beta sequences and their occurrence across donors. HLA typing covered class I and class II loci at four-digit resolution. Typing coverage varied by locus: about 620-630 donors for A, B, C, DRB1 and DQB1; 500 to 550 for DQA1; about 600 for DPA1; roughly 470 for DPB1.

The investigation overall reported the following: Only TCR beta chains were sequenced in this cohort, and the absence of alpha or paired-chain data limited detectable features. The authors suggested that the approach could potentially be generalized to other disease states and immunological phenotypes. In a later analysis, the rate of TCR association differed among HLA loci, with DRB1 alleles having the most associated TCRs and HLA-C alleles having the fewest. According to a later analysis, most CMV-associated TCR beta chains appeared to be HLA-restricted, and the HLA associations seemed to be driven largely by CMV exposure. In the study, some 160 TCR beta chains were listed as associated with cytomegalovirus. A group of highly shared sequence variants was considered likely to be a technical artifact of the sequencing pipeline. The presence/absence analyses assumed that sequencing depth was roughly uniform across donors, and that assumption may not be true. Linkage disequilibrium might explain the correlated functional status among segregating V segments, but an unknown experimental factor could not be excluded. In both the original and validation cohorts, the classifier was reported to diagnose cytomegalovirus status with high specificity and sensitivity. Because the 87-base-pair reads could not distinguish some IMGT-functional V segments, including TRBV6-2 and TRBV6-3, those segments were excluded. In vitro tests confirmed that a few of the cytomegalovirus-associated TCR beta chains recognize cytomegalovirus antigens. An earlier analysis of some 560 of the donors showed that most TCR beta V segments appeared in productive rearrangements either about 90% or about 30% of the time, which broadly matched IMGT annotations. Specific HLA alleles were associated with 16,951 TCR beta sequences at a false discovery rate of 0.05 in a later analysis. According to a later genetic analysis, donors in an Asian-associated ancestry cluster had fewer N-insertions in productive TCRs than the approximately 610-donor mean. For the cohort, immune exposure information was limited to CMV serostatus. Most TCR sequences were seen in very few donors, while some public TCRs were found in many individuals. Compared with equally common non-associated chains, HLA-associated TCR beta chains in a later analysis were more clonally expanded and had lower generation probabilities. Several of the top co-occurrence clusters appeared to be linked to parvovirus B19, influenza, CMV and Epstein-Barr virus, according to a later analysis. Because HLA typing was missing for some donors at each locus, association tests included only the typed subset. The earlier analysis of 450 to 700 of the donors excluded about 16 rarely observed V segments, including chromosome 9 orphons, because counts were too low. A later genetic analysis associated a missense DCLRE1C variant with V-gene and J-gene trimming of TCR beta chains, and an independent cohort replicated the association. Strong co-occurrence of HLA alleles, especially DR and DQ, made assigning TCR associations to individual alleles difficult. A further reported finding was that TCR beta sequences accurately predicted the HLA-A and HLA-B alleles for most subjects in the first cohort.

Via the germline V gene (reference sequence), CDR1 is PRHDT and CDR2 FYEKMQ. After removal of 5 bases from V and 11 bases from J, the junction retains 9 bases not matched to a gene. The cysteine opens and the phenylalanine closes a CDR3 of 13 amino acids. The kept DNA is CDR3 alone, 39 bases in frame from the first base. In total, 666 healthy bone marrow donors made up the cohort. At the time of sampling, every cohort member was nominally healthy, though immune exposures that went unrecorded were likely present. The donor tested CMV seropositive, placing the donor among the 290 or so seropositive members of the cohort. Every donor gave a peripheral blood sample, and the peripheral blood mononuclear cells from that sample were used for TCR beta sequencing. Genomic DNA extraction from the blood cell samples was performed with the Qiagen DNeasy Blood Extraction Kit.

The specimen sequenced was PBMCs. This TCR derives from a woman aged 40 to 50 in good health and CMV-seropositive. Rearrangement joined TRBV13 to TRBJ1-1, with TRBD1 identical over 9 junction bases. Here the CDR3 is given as CASSPDRGLGAFF. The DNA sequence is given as TGTGCCAGCAGCCCTGACAGGGGGTTGGGGGCTTTCTTT.